This TCR beta chain originates from a study of blood T cell repertoires in COVID-19. In the study overall: Some COVID-19 samples were acute and others convalescent; all came from the United States, Italy and Spain. T cells, B-cell-depleted T cells, or PBMCs supplied cDNA or gDNA.

CDR1 and CDR2 from the germline V gene are LNHDA and SQIVND (reference sequence). The CDR3 runs 16 residues. J was trimmed by 8 bases and V by 6 bases; bases with no gene match: 13. Methods used by the authors: Amplification of reference gene primers provided the estimated nucleated cell counts. Sequenced by immunoSEQ multiplex PCR; TCRdb stores in-frame clones only, minus some. That table is the source of V, J and clone size, and D and trimming were worked out from the DNA. The top ten clones hold less than 2.5% of a sample with about 310,000 clones, approximately 90% of them seen once. V usage is TRBV19 and J usage is TRBJ2-1; TRBD2 agrees at 10 bases. The receptor's source is a man aged 18 to 30 with active or convalescent COVID-19. Sequenced material: peripheral blood. The CDR3 sequence is CASRTFSGGAGDEQFF. The CDR3 DNA sequence: TGTGCCAGTAGGACCTTCAGCGGGGGGGCCGGAGATGAGCAGTTCTTC.